The rows below give T cell receptor beta chains drawn from one sample of a study of shared clonotypes between healthy human individuals. Using immunoSEQ multiplex PCR, the repertoire was profiled, and TCRdb retains in-frame clones only, with some absent. The data contain some 2 million clones, around 95% of them singletons. Specimen: naive CD4+ T cells sorted from blood. These receptors were obtained from a man in his late teens or twenties in good health. The CDR3 runs from the conserved cysteine through the conserved F or W. D genes are given only for firm matches. A clone size is listed for some rows: how often the clone was seen (once, few, many), or a class if it is expanded.

j_call clone_size d_call v_call cdr3_aa cdr3_nt
TRBJ2-5 - - TRBV7-9 CASSLQAETQYF TGTGCCAGCAGCCTCCAAGCGGAGACCCAGTACTTC
TRBJ2-7 - - TRBV5-1 CASSSDSKAYEQYF TGCGCCAGCAGCTCGGACAGCAAGGCCTACGAGCAGTACTTC
TRBJ1-1 - - TRBV25-1 CASSGVNTEAFF TGTGCCAGCAGTGGAGTGAACACTGAAGCTTTCTTT
TRBJ2-3 - TRBD2 TRBV7-9 CASSPLAGAFTDTQYF TGTGCCAGCAGTCCTCTAGCGGGGGCGTTCACAGATACGCAGTATTTT
TRBJ2-7 - TRBD1 TRBV27 CASSSLPGQGNVEQYF TGTGCCAGCAGTTCGCTACCGGGACAGGGAAACGTCGAGCAGTACTTC
TRBJ2-3 once TRBD2 TRBV5-1 CASSLTSGRTDTQYF TGCGCCAGCAGCTTAACTAGCGGACGCACAGATACGCAGTATTTT
TRBJ2-7 - - TRBV7-6 CASSMQGTGQYF TGTGCCAGCAGCATGCAGGGGACTGGGCAGTACTTC
TRBJ1-4 - - TRBV5-1 CASSLTPTGPSTNEKLFF TGCGCCAGCAGCTTGACCCCGACAGGACCCTCAACTAATGAAAAACTGTTTTTT
TRBJ2-1 - - TRBV7-9 CASSPGAGSPYNEQFF TGTGCCAGCAGCCCCGGGGCAGGGAGTCCCTACAATGAGCAGTTCTTC
TRBJ2-5 - TRBD2 TRBV19 CASSMGVAGVETQYF TGTGCCAGTAGTATGGGGGTAGCGGGAGTGGAGACCCAGTACTTC
TRBJ2-3 - TRBD1 TRBV6-1 CASRRTGETDTQYF TGTGCCAGCAGGAGGACAGGGGAGACAGATACGCAGTATTTT
TRBJ2-3 - - TRBV7-2 CASSSKGGGPTDTQYF TGTGCCAGCAGCTCTAAGGGTGGGGGACCCACAGATACGCAGTATTTT
TRBJ2-1 - TRBD2 TRBV10-3 CAISVAGTSGSYNEQFF TGTGCCATCAGTGTAGCCGGGACTAGCGGGTCCTACAATGAGCAGTTCTTC
TRBJ2-7 - - TRBV4-1 CASSQGGTYEQYF TGCGCCAGCAGCCAAGGGGGAACCTACGAGCAGTACTTC
TRBJ2-7 - - TRBV5-4 CASSGSGLSSYEQYF TGTGCCAGCAGCGGGTCGGGCCTTAGCTCCTACGAGCAGTACTTC
TRBJ1-5 - - TRBV19 CASSPGQRGNQPQHF TGTGCCAGTAGCCCGGGCCAGCGGGGCAATCAGCCCCAGCATTTT
TRBJ2-2 few - TRBV6-4 CASSRDLRSPGELFF TGTGCCAGCAGCCGGGACTTGAGATCCCCCGGGGAGCTGTTTTTT
TRBJ1-1 - - TRBV6-5 CASGRGSEAFF TGTGCCAGTGGCAGGGGTAGCGAAGCTTTCTTT
TRBJ1-1 - - TRBV5-1 CASSLGDSRTEAFF TGCGCCAGCAGCTTGGGGGACTCTCGAACTGAAGCTTTCTTT
TRBJ1-5 - - TRBV2 CASSLHGRFNQPQHF TGTGCCAGCAGCTTACATGGACGTTTTAATCAGCCCCAGCATTTT
TRBJ2-7 - - TRBV27 CASPSKNRVNLWDEQYF TGTGCCAGCCCAAGCAAAAACAGGGTAAATTTATGGGACGAGCAGTACTTC
TRBJ1-6 - TRBD1 TRBV6-1 CASLGGTDGSPLHF TGTGCCAGCCTGGGCGGGACAGATGGTTCACCCCTCCACTTT
TRBJ2-1 - - TRBV29-1 CSVEEGSSYNEQFF TGCAGCGTTGAAGAGGGGAGCTCCTACAATGAGCAGTTCTTC
TRBJ2-7 few TRBD2 TRBV5-4 CASSSGTSGPYEQYF TGTGCCAGCAGCTCCGGGACTAGCGGCCCCTACGAGCAGTACTTC
TRBJ1-1 - - TRBV30 CAWTGRADTEAFF TGTGCCTGGACCGGACGAGCCGACACTGAAGCTTTCTTT
TRBJ2-6 - - TRBV7-8 CASSPGVGSGANVLTF TGTGCCAGCAGCCCCGGGGTGGGCTCTGGGGCCAACGTCCTGACTTTC
TRBJ2-1 - TRBD1 TRBV30 CAWSGDSSYNEQFF TGTGCCTGGAGTGGGGACAGCTCCTACAATGAGCAGTTCTTC
TRBJ1-4 - - TRBV4-1 CASSQDGTSGEKLFF TGCGCCAGCAGCCAAGACGGGACATCTGGGGAAAAACTGTTTTTT
TRBJ1-3 - - TRBV27 CASSSGLSGNTIYF TGTGCCAGCAGCTCGGGCCTCTCTGGAAACACCATATATTTT
TRBJ2-4 - TRBD2 TRBV10-3 CAISTGTSGDLAKNIQYF TGTGCCATCAGTACAGGGACTAGCGGGGATTTAGCCAAAAACATTCAGTACTTC
TRBJ1-2 once - TRBV7-9 CASSLERGDYGYTF TGTGCCAGCAGCTTAGAACGGGGCGACTATGGCTACACCTTC
TRBJ2-2 - TRBD1 TRBV9 CASSWDSSNTGELFF TGTGCCAGCAGCTGGGACAGTTCGAACACCGGGGAGCTGTTTTTT
TRBJ2-2 - - TRBV19 CATTVQVNTGELFF TGTGCCACTACGGTACAGGTAAACACCGGGGAGCTGTTTTTT
TRBJ2-5 - TRBD2 TRBV7-2 CASSLPLASVETQYF TGTGCCAGCAGCTTGCCACTAGCGTCGGTGGAGACCCAGTACTTC
TRBJ1-3 - TRBD1 TRBV13 CASSLGQGTGNTIYF TGTGCCAGCAGCTTAGGACAGGGGACTGGAAACACCATATATTTT
TRBJ1-5 - - TRBV18 CASSSPLNQPQHF TGTGCCAGCTCATCCCCCCTCAATCAGCCCCAGCATTTT
TRBJ1-1 - TRBD1 TRBV7-8 CASSPREGAAAFF TGTGCCAGCAGCCCTCGGGAGGGGGCGGCGGCTTTCTTT
TRBJ2-6 - - TRBV18 CASSRLQGSGANVLTF TGTGCCAGCTCACGCCTGCAGGGGTCCGGGGCCAACGTCCTGACTTTC
TRBJ2-7 - - TRBV2 CASSRTGNEQYF TGTGCCAGCAGCCGAACAGGGAATGAGCAGTACTTC
TRBJ2-5 once - TRBV6-4 CASSPDRSLGTQYF TGTGCCAGCAGCCCAGACAGATCGTTGGGGACCCAGTACTTC
TRBJ2-7 - - TRBV7-2 CASSLVADSSYEQYF TGTGCCAGCAGCTTAGTAGCGGATAGCTCCTACGAGCAGTACTTC
TRBJ1-3 - - TRBV29-1 CSVDSRQASSGNTIYF TGCAGCGTTGATAGTCGTCAGGCGAGCTCTGGAAACACCATATATTTT